The 14 T cell receptor beta chains listed next were all sequenced from one sample in a study of response to subunit inactivated influenza vaccine. TCRdb passed the RT-PCR reads through MiXCR, listing each CDR3 protein once. Here the sample spans more than 250,000 distinct CDR3 sequences, roughly 22% being singletons. Sequenced material: PBMCs from blood, taken 21 months after vaccination. Every receptor here comes from a man aged 45 to 75 who received an inactivated influenza vaccine.

This clonotype was picked up a small number of times. The chain combines TRBV6-5 with TRBJ1-1; no clear D gene. The V and J ends lost 2 bases and 1 base respectively, with 8 bases between them. This CDR3 comprises 14 residues. Germline lookup yields CDR1 MNHEY and CDR2 SVGAGI. The CDR3 here is CASSYKTWNTEAFF. The DNA for the CDR3 is TGTGCCAGCAGTTACAAAACCTGGAACACTGAAGCTTTCTTT.

The chain recombines TRBV20-1 with TRBJ2-1; the D gene could be TRBD1 or TRBD2 (5 bases each). Germline CDR1 and CDR2: DFQATT and SNEGSKA (reference sequence). The CDR3 loop spans 11 amino acids. V was shortened by 5 bases and J by 6 bases, with 8 bases between the two germline ends. Here the CDR3 reads CSARDPNEQFF. Written as DNA, the CDR3 is TGCAGTGCTCGGGACCCCAATGAGCAGTTCTTC.

This clonotype showed up just a few times. This chain links TRBV30 with TRBJ1-2, with D possibly being TRBD1 (5 bases). The CDR3 covers 13 residues. The V gene lost 2 bases and the J gene lost 4 bases, with 11 bases spanning the gap. The V gene's germline CDR1 is GTSNPN and CDR2 SVGIG (reference sequence). This CDR3 reads CAWSPGTGYGYTF. In DNA, the CDR3 is TGTGCCTGGAGTCCCGGGACTGGCTATGGCTACACCTTC.

The chain recombines TRBV7-8 with TRBJ2-5; the D gene could be TRBD1 or TRBD2 (5 bases each). The CDR3 spans 16 residues. The V and J ends lost 5 bases and 5 bases respectively, with 21 bases between them. Looked up from germline, CDR1 is SGHVS and CDR2 is FQNEAQ. The CDR3 coding sequence is TGTGCCAGCAGCATCGGGGCGTGGGGGAGAATGGAGACCCAGTACTTC. It translates to CASSIGAWGRMETQYF.

This clonotype was observed at least ten times. This chain joins TRBV10-3 and TRBJ1-1; D not certain. In germline, CDR1 is ENHRY, CDR2 SYGVKD. Trimming stripped 4 bases from V and 0 bases from J, with 9 bases between. The CDR3 contains 14 residues. The CDR3 nucleotides are TGTGCCATCAGTGGGCGAGGGATGAACACTGAAGCTTTCTTT. Amino acid sequence: CAISGRGMNTEAFF.

The gene calls are TRBV3-1 and TRBJ1-3; D is uncertain. CDR1 and CDR2 from the germline V gene are LGHDT and YNNKEL (reference sequence). This CDR3 has 16 residues. The V end lost 1 base, the J end lost 0 bases, and 10 bases lay between the germline ends. Here the CDR3 reads CASSQVRSFSGNTIYF. The CDR3 DNA reads TGTGCCAGCAGCCAAGTCCGTTCCTTCTCTGGAAACACCATATATTTT.

This clonotype was picked up a small number of times. The chain couples TRBV29-1 to TRBJ2-7; the match to TRBD2 covers 8 bases. The CDR3 spans 16 residues. V gave up 0 bases and J gave up 3 bases; unmatched junction bases: 10. Per the germline V gene, CDR1 is SQVTM and CDR2 is ANQGSEA. CDR3 DNA: TGCAGCGTTGAAGATCAGAGCGGGGGAAAAGGCTACGAGCAGTACTTC. This codes for CSVEDQSGGKGYEQYF.

CDR3 region: CASSLSGTSGSPLHF. In DNA form, the CDR3 reads TGTGCCAGCAGTTTATCGGGGACTTCAGGATCACCCCTCCACTTT. The rearrangement joins TRBV12-3 or TRBV12-4 to TRBJ1-6; D is perhaps TRBD1 (5 bases). Between the trimmed V and J ends, which lost 2 bases and 10 bases, there was a span of 15 bases. This CDR3 has 15 residues.

This chain joins TRBV20-1 and TRBJ2-2; D is ambiguous. This CDR3 is 15 amino acids long. Trimming stripped 2 bases from V and 0 bases from J, with 10 bases between. Germline loops: CDR1 DFQATT, CDR2 SNEGSKA (reference sequence). The CDR3 here is CSARRFTTNTGELFF. The CDR3 DNA follows: TGCAGTGCTAGACGCTTCACTACGAACACCGGGGAGCTGTTTTTT.

This clonotype was counted only a few times. This chain joins TRBV28 and TRBJ2-4; D is perhaps TRBD2 (5 bases). The CDR3 totals 15 residues. Germline values: CDR1 MDHEN, CDR2 SYDVKM. The V end lost 3 bases, the J end lost 2 bases, and 11 bases lay between the germline ends. The CDR3 nucleotides read TGTGCCAGCAGTTTTTCGAGGGAGTCCAAAAACATTCAGTACTTC. Translation: CASSFSRESKNIQYF.

The sample holds a few counts of this clonotype. The V and J genes are TRBV28 and TRBJ1-1; a weak D match, TRBD1 (6 bases). The V end was cut by 2 bases, the J end by 0 bases, with 10 bases between. This CDR3 region has 15 residues. Germline CDR1 is MDHEN and CDR2 is SYDVKM. Here the CDR3 DNA reads TGTGCCAGCAGTTTACCGGACAGATTGAACACTGAAGCTTTCTTT. It encodes CASSLPDRLNTEAFF.

V and J are TRBV10-3 and TRBJ2-2; D gene uncertain. The V gene lost 7 bases and the J gene lost 3 bases, with 12 bases spanning the gap. This CDR3 contains 14 residues. Germline loops: CDR1 ENHRY, CDR2 SYGVKD. The CDR3 protein is CAIKFSWDTGELFF. CDR3 sequence (DNA): TGTGCCATCAAATTTTCCTGGGACACCGGGGAGCTGTTTTTT.

The table lists this clonotype with many counts. This sequence joins TRBV4-2 and TRBJ1-1; TRBD1 is a possible D gene (6 bases). The CDR3 covers 14 residues. Trimming took 4 bases from V and 2 from J, leaving 11 bases between them. Germline CDR1 and CDR2: LGHNA and YNFKEQ. CDR3 in DNA: TGTGCCAGCAGCCCTACACAGGGAAACACTGAAGCTTTCTTT. It yields the protein CASSPTQGNTEAFF.

This clonotype was seen a handful of times. The chain joins TRBV5-1 to TRBJ2-1; D may be TRBD1 (5 bases). This CDR3 region has 18 residues. Germline CDR1 SGHRS, CDR2 YFSETQ. V lost 0 bases and J 5 bases, leaving 21 bases between the germline ends. The DNA for the CDR3 is TGCGCCAGCAGCTTGGTCTCCCAGGGTAAACACAACAACAATGAGCAGTTCTTC. Protein product: CASSLVSQGKHNNNEQFF.